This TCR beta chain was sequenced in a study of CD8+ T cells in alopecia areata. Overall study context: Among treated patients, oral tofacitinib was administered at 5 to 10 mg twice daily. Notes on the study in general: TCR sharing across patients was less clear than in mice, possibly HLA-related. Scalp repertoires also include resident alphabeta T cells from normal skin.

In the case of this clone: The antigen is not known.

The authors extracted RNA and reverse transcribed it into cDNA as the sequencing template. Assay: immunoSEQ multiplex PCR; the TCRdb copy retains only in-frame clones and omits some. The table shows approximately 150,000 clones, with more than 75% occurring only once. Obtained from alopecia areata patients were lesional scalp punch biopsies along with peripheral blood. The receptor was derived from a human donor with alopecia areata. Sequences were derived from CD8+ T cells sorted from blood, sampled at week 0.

The CDR3 region is CASWGAYSYEQYF. In nucleotides, the CDR3 is TGTGCCAGTTGGGGGGCCTACTCCTACGAGCAGTACTTC. This sequence joins TRBV5-8 and TRBJ2-7; D possibly matches TRBD1 or TRBD2 (6 bases each). In germline, CDR1 is SGHTS, CDR2 YDEGEE. The V gene lost 8 bases and the J gene lost 0 bases, with 12 bases spanning the gap. The CDR3 runs 13 residues.